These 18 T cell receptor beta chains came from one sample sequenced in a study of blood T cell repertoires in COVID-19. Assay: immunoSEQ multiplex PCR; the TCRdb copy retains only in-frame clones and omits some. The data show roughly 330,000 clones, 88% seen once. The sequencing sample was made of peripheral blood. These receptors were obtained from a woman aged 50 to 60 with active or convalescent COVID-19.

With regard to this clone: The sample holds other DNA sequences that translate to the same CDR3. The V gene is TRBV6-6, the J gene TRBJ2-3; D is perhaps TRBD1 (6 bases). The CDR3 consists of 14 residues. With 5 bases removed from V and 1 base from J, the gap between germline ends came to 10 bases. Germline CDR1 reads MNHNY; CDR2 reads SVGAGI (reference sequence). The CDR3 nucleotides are TGTGCCAGCAGTCTGGCAGGGGGCACAGATACGCAGTATTTT. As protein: CASSLAGGTDTQYF.

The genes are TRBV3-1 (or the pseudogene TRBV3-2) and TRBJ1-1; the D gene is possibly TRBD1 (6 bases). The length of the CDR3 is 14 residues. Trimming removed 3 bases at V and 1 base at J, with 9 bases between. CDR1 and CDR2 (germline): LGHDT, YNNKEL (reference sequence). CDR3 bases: TGTGCCAGCAGCCATATAGGGGGGAACACTGAAGCTTTCTTT. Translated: CASSHIGGNTEAFF.

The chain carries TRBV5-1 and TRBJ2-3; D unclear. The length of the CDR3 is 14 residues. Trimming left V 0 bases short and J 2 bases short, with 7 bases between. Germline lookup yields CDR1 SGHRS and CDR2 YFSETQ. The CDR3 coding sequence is TGCGCCAGCAGCTTGGGAAGCGACACAGATACGCAGTATTTT. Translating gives CASSLGSDTDTQYF. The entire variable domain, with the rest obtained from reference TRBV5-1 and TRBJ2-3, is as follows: KAGVTQTPRYLIKTRGQQVTLSCSPISGHRSVSWYQQTPGQGLQFLFEYFSETQRNKGNFPGRFSGRQFSNSRSEMNVSTLELGDSALYLCASSLGSDTDTQYFGPGTRLTVL.

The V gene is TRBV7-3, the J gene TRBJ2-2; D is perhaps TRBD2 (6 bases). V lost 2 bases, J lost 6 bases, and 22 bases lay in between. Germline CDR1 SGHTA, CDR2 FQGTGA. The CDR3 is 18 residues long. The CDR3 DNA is TGTGCCAGCAGCTTATTCCCACCGGATACGTCTAGCGCCGGGGAGCTGTTTTTT. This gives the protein CASSLFPPDTSSAGELFF.

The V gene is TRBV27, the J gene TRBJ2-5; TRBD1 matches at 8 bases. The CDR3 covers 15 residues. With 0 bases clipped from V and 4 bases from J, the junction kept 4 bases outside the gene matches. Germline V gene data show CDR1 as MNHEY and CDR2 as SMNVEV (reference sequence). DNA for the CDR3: TGTGCCAGCAGTTTATCGACAGGGGATATAGAGACCCAGTACTTC. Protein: CASSLSTGDIETQYF.

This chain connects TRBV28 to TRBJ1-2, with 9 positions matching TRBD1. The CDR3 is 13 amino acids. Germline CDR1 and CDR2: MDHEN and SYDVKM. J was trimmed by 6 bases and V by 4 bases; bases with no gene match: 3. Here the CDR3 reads CASSYRGRDGYTF. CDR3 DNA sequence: TGTGCCAGCAGTTACAGGGGGCGTGATGGCTACACCTTC.

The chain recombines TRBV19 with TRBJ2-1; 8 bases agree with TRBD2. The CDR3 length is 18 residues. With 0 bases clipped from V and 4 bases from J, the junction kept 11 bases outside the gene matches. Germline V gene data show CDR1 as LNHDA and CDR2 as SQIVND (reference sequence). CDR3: CASSIDRWGLGEYNEQFF. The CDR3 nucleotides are TGTGCCAGTAGTATAGATCGTTGGGGACTAGGGGAATACAATGAGCAGTTCTTC.

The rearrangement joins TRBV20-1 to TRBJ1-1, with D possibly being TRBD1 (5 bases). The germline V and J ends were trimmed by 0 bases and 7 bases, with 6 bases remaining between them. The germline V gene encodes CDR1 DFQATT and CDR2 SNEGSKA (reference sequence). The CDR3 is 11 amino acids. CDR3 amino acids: CSARETVEAFF. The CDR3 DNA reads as TGCAGTGCTAGAGAGACAGTTGAAGCTTTCTTT.

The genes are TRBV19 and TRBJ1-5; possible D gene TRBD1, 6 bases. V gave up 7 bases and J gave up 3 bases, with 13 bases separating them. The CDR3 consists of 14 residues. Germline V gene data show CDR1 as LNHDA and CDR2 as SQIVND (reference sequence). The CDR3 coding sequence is TGTGCCAGTATCCCACAGGGTTACAATCAGCCCCAGCATTTT. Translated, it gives CASIPQGYNQPQHF.

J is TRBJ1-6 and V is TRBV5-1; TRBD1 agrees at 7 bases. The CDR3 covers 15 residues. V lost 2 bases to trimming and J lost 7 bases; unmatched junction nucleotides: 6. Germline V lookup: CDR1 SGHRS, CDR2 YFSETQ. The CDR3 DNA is TGCGCCAGCAGCTTTACCACAGGGGCAAATTCACCCCTCCACTTT. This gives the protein CASSFTTGANSPLHF.

The CDR3 nucleotides are TGCGCCAGCAGCCAAGATTTGGCGGACCAAGAGACCCAGTACTTC. It is translated as CASSQDLADQETQYF. This rearrangement joins TRBV4-3 to TRBJ2-5; D call uncertain. V was clipped by 0 bases and J by 0 bases, with 8 bases between them. Germline loops: CDR1 LGHNA, CDR2 YSLEER. The CDR3 length is 15 residues.

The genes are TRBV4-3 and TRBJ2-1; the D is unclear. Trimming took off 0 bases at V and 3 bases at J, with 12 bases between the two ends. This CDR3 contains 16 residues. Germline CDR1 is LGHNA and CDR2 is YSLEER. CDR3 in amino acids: CASSQDGLDIYNEQFF. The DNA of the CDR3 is TGCGCCAGCAGCCAAGATGGCCTAGATATCTACAATGAGCAGTTCTTC.

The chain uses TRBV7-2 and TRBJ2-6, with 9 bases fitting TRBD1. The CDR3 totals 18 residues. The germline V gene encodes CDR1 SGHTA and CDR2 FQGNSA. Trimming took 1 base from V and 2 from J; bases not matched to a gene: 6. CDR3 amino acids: CASSLVGGTGTGANVLTF. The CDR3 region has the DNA TGTGCCAGCAGCTTAGTCGGGGGGACAGGGACTGGGGCCAACGTCCTGACTTTC.

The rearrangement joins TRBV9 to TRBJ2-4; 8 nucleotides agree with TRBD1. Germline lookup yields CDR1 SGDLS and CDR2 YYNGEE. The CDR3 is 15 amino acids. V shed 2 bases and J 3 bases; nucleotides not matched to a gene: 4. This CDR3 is CASSVGTGGKNIQYF. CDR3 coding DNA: TGTGCCAGCAGCGTCGGGACAGGTGGCAAAAACATTCAGTACTTC.

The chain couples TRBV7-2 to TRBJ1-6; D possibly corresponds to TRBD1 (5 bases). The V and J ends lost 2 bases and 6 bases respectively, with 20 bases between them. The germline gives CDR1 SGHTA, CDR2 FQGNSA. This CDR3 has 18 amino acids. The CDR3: CASSLRGGGGSVNSPLHF. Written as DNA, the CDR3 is TGTGCCAGCAGCTTAAGGGGAGGCGGAGGGAGTGTTAATTCACCCCTCCACTTT. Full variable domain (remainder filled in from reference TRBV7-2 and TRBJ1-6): GAGVSQSPSNKVTEKGKDVELRCDPISGHTALYWYRQSLGQGLEFLIYFQGNSAPDKSGLPSDRFSAERTGGSVSTLTIQRTQQEDSAVYLCASSLRGGGGSVNSPLHFGNGTRLTVT.

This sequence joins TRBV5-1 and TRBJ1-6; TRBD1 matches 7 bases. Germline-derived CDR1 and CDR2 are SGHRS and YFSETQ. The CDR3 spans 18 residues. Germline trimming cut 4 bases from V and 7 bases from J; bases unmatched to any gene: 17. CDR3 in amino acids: CASSAIGQATSRNSPLHF. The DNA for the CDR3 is TGCGCCAGCAGCGCTATTGGACAGGCGACTTCCAGAAATTCACCCCTCCACTTT.

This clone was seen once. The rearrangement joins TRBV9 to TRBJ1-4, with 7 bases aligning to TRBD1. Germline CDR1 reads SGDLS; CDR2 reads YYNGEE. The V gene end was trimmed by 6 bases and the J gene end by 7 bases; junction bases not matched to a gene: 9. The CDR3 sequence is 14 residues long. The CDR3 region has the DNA TGTGCCAGCACCCCGACAGGGTCGGGTGAAAAACTGTTTTTT. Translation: CASTPTGSGEKLFF.

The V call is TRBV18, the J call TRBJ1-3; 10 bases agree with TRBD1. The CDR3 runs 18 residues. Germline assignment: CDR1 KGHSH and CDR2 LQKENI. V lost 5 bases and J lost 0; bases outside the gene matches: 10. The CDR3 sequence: CASSTPGQGSTSGNTIYF. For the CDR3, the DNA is TGTGCCAGCTCAACCCCGGGACAGGGGTCCACCTCTGGAAACACCATATATTTT.